This T cell receptor (beta chain) was sequenced for a study of cytomegalovirus exposure and HLA in healthy donors. General study findings and limits: Most TCRs appeared rarely, but some public TCRs recurred in many donors. According to a later analysis, donors in an Asian-associated ancestry cluster reportedly had fewer N-insertions than the approximately 670-donor mean.

Each donor was healthy, and each was a bone marrow donor. Unmatched junction bases numbered 7, after V lost 6 bases and J lost 3 bases. Germline assignment: CDR1 WNHNN and CDR2 SYGVQD (reference sequence). CDR3 length: 15 residues. The PCR was carried out with 60 Vbeta primers and 13 Jbeta primers. Assay used: immunoSEQ multiplex PCR; TCRdb lists only in-frame clones, some missing. The listing contains 90,000 to 150,000 clones. With respect to this clone: Its matching antigen is unknown.

This receptor was obtained from a man between 18 and 35 years old in good health and CMV-seronegative. Sequenced sample: PBMCs. The J gene is TRBJ2-2, the V gene TRBV10-1, with 7 bases lining up with TRBD2. The CDR3 coding sequence is TGCGCCAGCAGGGACGGGGCGGGAGACACCGGGGAGCTGTTTTTT. This encodes CASRDGAGDTGELFF.